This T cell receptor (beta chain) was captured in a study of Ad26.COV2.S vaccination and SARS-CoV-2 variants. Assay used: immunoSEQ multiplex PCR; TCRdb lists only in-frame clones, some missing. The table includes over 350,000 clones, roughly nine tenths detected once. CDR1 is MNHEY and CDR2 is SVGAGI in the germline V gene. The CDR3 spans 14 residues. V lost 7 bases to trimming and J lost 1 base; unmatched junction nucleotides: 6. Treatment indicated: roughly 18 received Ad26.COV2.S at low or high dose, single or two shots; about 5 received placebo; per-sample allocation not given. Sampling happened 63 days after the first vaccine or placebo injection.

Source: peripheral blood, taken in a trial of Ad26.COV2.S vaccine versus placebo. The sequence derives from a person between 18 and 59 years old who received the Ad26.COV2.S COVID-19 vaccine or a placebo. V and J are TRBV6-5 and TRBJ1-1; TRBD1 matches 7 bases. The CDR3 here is CASTLTGSNTEAFF. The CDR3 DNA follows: TGTGCCAGCACTCTGACAGGGTCGAACACTGAAGCTTTCTTT.